This T cell receptor beta chain was sequenced during a study of blood T cell repertoires in COVID-19. Study information: The United States, Italy and Spain provided the acute and convalescent COVID-19 samples. T cells, B-cell-depleted T cells, or PBMCs provided the cDNA or gDNA that served as material.

Study processing details: Reference gene primers were amplified, and this amplification served to estimate nucleated cell counts. The assay was immunoSEQ multiplex PCR, and TCRdb's table has in-frame clones only and misses some. Clone size and V and J calls were adopted from that table, with D and trimming inferred from the DNA. This table has around 190,000 clones, roughly 84% appearing once. This CDR3 is built from 15 residues. The germline V gene has CDR1 KGHSH and CDR2 LQKENI. V was pared by 2 bases and J by 4 bases, with 3 bases of the junction left unmatched. V and J are TRBV18 and TRBJ1-1; TRBD1 agrees at 11 bases. Sequenced sample: peripheral blood. The source is a human donor in a cohort sampled during active COVID-19. The CDR3 bases are TGTGCCAGCTCACCAACGGGGACAGGGGGCACTGAAGCTTTCTTT. Its translation: CASSPTGTGGTEAFF. Full variable domain (rest looked up from reference TRBV18 and TRBJ1-1): NAGVMQNPRHLVRRRGQEARLRCSPMKGHSHVYWYRQLPEEGLKFMVYLQKENIIDESGMPKERFSAEFPKEGPSILRIQQVVRGDSAAYFCASSPTGTGGTEAFFGQGTRLTVV.